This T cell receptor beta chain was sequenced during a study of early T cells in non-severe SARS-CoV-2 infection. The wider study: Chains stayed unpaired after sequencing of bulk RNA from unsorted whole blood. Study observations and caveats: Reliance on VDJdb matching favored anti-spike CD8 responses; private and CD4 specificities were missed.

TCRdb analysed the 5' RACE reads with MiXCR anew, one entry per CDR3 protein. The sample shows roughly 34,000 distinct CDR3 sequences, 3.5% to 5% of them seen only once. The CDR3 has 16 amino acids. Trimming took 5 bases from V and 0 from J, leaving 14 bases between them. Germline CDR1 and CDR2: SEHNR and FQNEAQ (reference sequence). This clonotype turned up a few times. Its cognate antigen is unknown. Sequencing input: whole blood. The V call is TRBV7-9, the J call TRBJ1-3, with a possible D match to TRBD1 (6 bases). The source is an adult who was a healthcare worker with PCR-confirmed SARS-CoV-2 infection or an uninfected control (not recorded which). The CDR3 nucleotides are TGTGCCAGCAGCCACGGACAGTCCAGCTCTGGAAACACCATATATTTT. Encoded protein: CASSHGQSSSGNTIYF.